This T cell receptor beta chain came from a study of T cells in Graves' hyperthyroidism and ophthalmopathy. TCR beta CDR3 sequences were amplified from RNA transcripts. In the first-round RT-PCR of the TCR CDR3, the HTBI primer set was used. TCRdb ran MiXCR on the multiplex PCR reads and lists one entry per CDR3 protein. This sample carries 490,000 or so distinct CDR3 sequences, 15% to 20% of them seen once, and the ten largest clones take 47%. Points on this clonotype: Given a much more abundant clone one base away, this may be a read error.

In germline, CDR1 is SGHVS, CDR2 FQNEAQ. V was pared by 3 bases and J by 4 bases, with 12 bases of the junction left unmatched. This CDR3 is 16 amino acids long. Specimen: blood. J is TRBJ2-7 and V is TRBV7-8, with 7 bases fitting TRBD2. This clonotype was obtained from a man aged 40-55 years with Graves' ophthalmopathy. The CDR3 bases are TGTGCCAGCAGCTTGATTGGCGGGAGCCCGCTTTACGAGCAGTACTTC. Translation gives CASSLIGGSPLYEQYF.